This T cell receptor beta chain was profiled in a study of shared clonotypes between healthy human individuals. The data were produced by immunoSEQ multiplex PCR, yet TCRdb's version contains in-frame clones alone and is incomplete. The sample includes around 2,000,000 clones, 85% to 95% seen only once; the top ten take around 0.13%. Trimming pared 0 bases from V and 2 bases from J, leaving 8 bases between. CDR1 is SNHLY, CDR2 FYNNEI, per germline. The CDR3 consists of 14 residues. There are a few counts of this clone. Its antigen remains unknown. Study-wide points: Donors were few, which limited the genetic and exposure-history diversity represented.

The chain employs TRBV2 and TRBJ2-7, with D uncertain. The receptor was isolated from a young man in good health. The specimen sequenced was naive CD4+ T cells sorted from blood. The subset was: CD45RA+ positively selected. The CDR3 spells CASSEAGPAYEQYF. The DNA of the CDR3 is TGTGCCAGCAGTGAAGCAGGGCCGGCCTACGAGCAGTACTTC.